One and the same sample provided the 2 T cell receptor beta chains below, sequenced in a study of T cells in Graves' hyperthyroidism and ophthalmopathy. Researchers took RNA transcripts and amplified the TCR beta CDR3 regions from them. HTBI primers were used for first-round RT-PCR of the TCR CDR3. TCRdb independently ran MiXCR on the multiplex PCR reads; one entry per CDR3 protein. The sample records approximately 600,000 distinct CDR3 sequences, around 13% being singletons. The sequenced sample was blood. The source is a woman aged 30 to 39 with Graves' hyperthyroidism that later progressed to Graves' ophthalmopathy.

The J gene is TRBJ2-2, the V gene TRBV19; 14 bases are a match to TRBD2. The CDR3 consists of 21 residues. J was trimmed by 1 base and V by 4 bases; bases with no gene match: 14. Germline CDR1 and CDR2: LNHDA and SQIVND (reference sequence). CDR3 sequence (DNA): TGTGCCAGTAGTACTCTACGAATCGGGACTAGCGGGAGCGAGAACACCGGGGAGCTGTTTTTT. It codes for CASSTLRIGTSGSENTGELFF.

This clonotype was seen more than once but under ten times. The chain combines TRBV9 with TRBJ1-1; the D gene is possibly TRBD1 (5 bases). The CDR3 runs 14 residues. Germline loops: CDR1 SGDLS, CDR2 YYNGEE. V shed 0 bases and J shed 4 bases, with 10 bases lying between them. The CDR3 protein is CASSVGGGTTEAFF. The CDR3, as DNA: TGTGCCAGCAGCGTAGGGGGGGGGACCACTGAAGCTTTCTTT.